The TCR beta chain under discussion was sequenced for a study of blood T cell repertoires in COVID-19. Germline CDR1 reads MNHEY; CDR2 reads SVGAGI. V was shortened by 7 bases and J by 1 base, with 11 bases between the two germline ends. The CDR3 runs 13 residues. TCRdb's copy holds only in-frame clones and misses some; the assay was immunoSEQ multiplex PCR. The sample holds over 100,000 clones, 60% to 80% seen once. The source material was peripheral blood. The chain couples TRBV6-5 to TRBJ2-7, with D unresolved. The clonotype comes from a man in his sixties with active or convalescent COVID-19. CDR3 sequence (DNA): TGTGCCAGCAATCTTAGCAAGTCCTACGAGCAGTACTTC. Translated: CASNLSKSYEQYF.